The source of this TCR beta chain is a study of blood T cell repertoires in COVID-19. TCRdb's table, derived via immunoSEQ multiplex PCR, lists solely in-frame clones and lacks some. This table holds over 120,000 clones, about 80% found once. V trimming: 6 bases; J trimming: 7 bases; junction bases outside the gene matches: 5. Germline V gene data show CDR1 as SQVTM and CDR2 as ANQGSEA. This CDR3 is built from 13 residues. The rearrangement joins TRBV29-1 to TRBJ2-1; 11 nucleotides match TRBD1. The source of this sequence is a woman aged 45-65 years who had recovered from COVID-19. Sequencing was performed on PBMCs or T cells enriched from blood (not recorded which). CDR3 nucleotides: TGCAGCGTCGCCGGGACAGGGGGAAATGAGCAGTTCTTC. Translating it yields CSVAGTGGNEQFF.